This T cell receptor (beta chain) is drawn from a study of beta chain features in type 1 diabetes. About the study: Patient and healthy donor groups were alike in age, gender and cell yields. Whole-study results and caveats: Cells with high TCR expression could be over-represented by cDNA sequencing. The study found moderately but significantly shorter TCRB CDR3s in all four CD4+ subsets of Type 1 diabetes patients.

TCRB transcripts that were expressed got sequenced, as all of the isolated RNA had been reverse transcribed. Some clones are missing from TCRdb's copy, which holds only in-frame ones; the method was immunoSEQ multiplex PCR. The data contain hundreds of thousands of clones, about 15% of them seen just once; the ten biggest clones take up 0.015% to 0.019%. In its sample, this clone was seen a few times. Its antigen is as yet unknown. The sample comprised naive CD4+ T cells from blood. This TCR was sampled from a man aged 18 to 30 with type 1 diabetes.

CDR3 in amino acids: CSAASDSSYNEQFF. The CDR3 DNA reads as TGCAGCGCCGCTAGCGACAGCTCCTACAATGAGCAGTTCTTC. The chain has TRBV29-1 and TRBJ2-1, with D perhaps matching TRBD2 (6 bases). Deletions cut 7 bases from V and 0 bases from J, with 13 bases between. The CDR3 spans 14 residues. Germline V gene lookup returns CDR1 SQVTM and CDR2 ANQGSEA.